A single sample is the source of the 14 T cell receptor beta chains below, sequenced in a study of OX40 agonist ivuxolimab in advanced cancers. Using immunoSEQ multiplex PCR, the repertoire was profiled, and TCRdb retains in-frame clones only, with some absent. Of approximately 22,000 clones in the sample, around 80% are singletons; the top ten hold 20%. The sample in question was CD4+ or CD8+ T cells sorted from blood, obtained in a trial of the OX40 agonist ivuxolimab. These receptors all come from an adult with an advanced solid tumor such as melanoma, head and neck, liver or kidney cancer.

There are a few counts of this clone. Different DNA sequences within this sample yield the same CDR3. This chain uses TRBV11-1 with TRBJ1-2; D gene ambiguous. With 3 bases removed from V and 7 bases from J, the gap between germline ends came to 18 bases. Germline loops: CDR1 SGHAT, CDR2 FQDESV (reference sequence). This CDR3 has 15 residues. The CDR3 region is CASSFGRSSGGGYTF. In DNA form, the CDR3 reads TGTGCCAGCAGCTTTGGACGGTCGTCCGGTGGTGGCTACACCTTC.

This chain uses TRBV19 with TRBJ2-2, with D possibly called TRBD1 or TRBD2 (5 bases each). Trimming cost V 1 base and J 4 bases, with 22 bases left between them. CDR1 and CDR2 from the germline V gene are LNHDA and SQIVND (reference sequence). This CDR3 spans 19 amino acids. CDR3 sequence (DNA): TGTGCCAGTAGTATAGCGTGGGACCCGACGGGATGGACCACCGGGGAGCTGTTTTTT. It translates to CASSIAWDPTGWTTGELFF.

The chain carries TRBV6-4 and TRBJ2-1; D gene uncertain. Trimming removed 6 bases from V and 6 bases from J, with 15 bases in between. CDR1 MRHNA and CDR2 SNTAGT come from the germline V gene. CDR3 size: 14 residues. The CDR3 sequence is CASSRTDAGNEQFF. CDR3 in DNA: TGTGCCAGCAGCCGGACGGACGCCGGCAATGAGCAGTTCTTC.

This chain joins TRBV5-1 and TRBJ1-1; possibly TRBD1 for D (6 bases). Per the germline V gene, CDR1 is SGHRS and CDR2 is YFSETQ. This CDR3 contains 14 residues. V was trimmed by 1 base and J by 4 bases, leaving 11 bases between them. In DNA, the CDR3 is TGCGCCAGCAGCTTGACAGTGGGGGCCACTGAAGCTTTCTTT. It codes for CASSLTVGATEAFF.

In this sample, this clone is medium-sized. The chain carries TRBV7-9 and TRBJ2-7, with D perhaps TRBD2 (6 bases). Germline V CDR1 and CDR2: SEHNR, FQNEAQ (reference sequence). V lost 5 bases and J 7 bases, leaving 18 bases between the germline ends. The CDR3 totals 14 residues. CDR3: CASSPILGGTEQYF. For the CDR3, the DNA is TGTGCCAGCAGCCCCATTTTGGGAGGAACGGAGCAGTACTTC.

V usage is TRBV10-3 and J usage is TRBJ2-3, with 11 bases identical to TRBD2. Germline CDR1 ENHRY, CDR2 SYGVKD. The CDR3 length is 17 residues. With V trimmed by 6 bases and J by 0 bases, 8 bases remained unmatched. The CDR3 bases are TGTGCCATCAGCCGGGAGTCTAGCGGGGGGAGCACAGATACGCAGTATTTT. Translated: CAISRESSGGSTDTQYF.

The chain couples TRBV4-1 to TRBJ2-1; maybe TRBD2 (5 bases). There are 12 residues in the CDR3. CDR1 is MGHRA, CDR2 YSYEKL, per germline. The germline V and J ends were trimmed by 4 bases and 8 bases, with 9 bases remaining between them. The CDR3 sequence is CASSPARDEQFF. DNA for the CDR3: TGCGCCAGCAGCCCGGCGAGGGATGAGCAGTTCTTC.

The chain is built from TRBV27 and TRBJ2-7; D tentatively fits TRBD1 or TRBD2 (5 bases each). Germline-derived CDR1 and CDR2 are MNHEY and SMNVEV (reference sequence). The CDR3 covers 12 residues. The germline V and J ends were trimmed by 10 bases and 6 bases, with 16 bases remaining between them. The CDR3 is CATLGVSGEQYF. CDR3 in DNA: TGTGCCACCCTGGGGGTCTCGGGCGAGCAGTACTTC.

The rearrangement joins TRBV2 to TRBJ1-1; 10 nucleotides align to TRBD1. Germline lookup yields CDR1 SNHLY and CDR2 FYNNEI. J gave up 1 base and V 4 bases, and 12 bases lay outside the gene matches. This CDR3 spans 18 amino acids. The CDR3 DNA reads TGTGCCAGCAGTGCGACAGGGGGCCTGATCGTTGGGAACACTGAAGCTTTCTTT. Translating gives CASSATGGLIVGNTEAFF. Together with reference TRBV2 and TRBJ1-1, the CDR3 gives the full variable domain: EPEVTQTPSHQVTQMGQEVILRCVPISNHLYFYWYRQILGQKVEFLVSFYNNEISEKSEIFDDQFSVERPDGSNFTLKIRSTKLEDSAMYFCASSATGGLIVGNTEAFFGQGTRLTVV.

This clone was counted a few times. The chain uses TRBV5-5 and TRBJ1-1, with a weak D call TRBD1 (5 bases). Germline V lookup: CDR1 SGHKS, CDR2 YYEKEE (reference sequence). The length of the CDR3 is 16 residues. V was trimmed by 2 bases and J by 2 bases, leaving 16 bases between them. CDR3 bases: TGTGCCAGCAGCTTAGGTACGAGGGGAAGTAACACTGAAGCTTTCTTT. It encodes CASSLGTRGSNTEAFF.

V usage is TRBV11-2 and J usage is TRBJ2-5, with D hard to call. Germline assignment: CDR1 SGHAT and CDR2 FQNNGV. Trimming left V 8 bases short and J 5 bases short, with 18 bases between. CDR3 length: 14 residues. Here the CDR3 reads CASASGPARETQYF. In nucleotides, the CDR3 is TGTGCCAGCGCATCAGGTCCCGCCCGGGAGACCCAGTACTTC. Filled out from reference TRBV11-2 and TRBJ2-5, the complete variable domain reads EAGVAQSPRYKIIEKRQSVAFWCNPISGHATLYWYQQILGQGPKLLIQFQNNGVVDDSQLPKDRFSAERLKGVDSTLKIQPAKLEDSAVYLCASASGPARETQYFGPGTRLLVL.

V usage is TRBV20-1 and J usage is TRBJ2-1; D remains unclear. V was shortened by 7 bases and J by 6 bases, with 10 bases between the two germline ends. This CDR3 comprises 11 residues. The germline gives CDR1 DFQATT, CDR2 SNEGSKA (reference sequence). The CDR3 loop is CSVEPGNEQFF. The CDR3 nucleotides read TGCAGTGTTGAACCGGGCAATGAGCAGTTCTTC.

The rearrangement joins TRBV4-1 to TRBJ2-7; D call uncertain. V was clipped by 2 bases and J by 3 bases, with 11 bases between them. The length of the CDR3 is 14 residues. CDR1 is MGHRA and CDR2 is YSYEKL in the germline V gene. DNA for the CDR3: TGCGCCAGCAGCCAACTGGCACTCGGCTACGAGCAGTACTTC. Its translation is CASSQLALGYEQYF.

This chain uses TRBV11-3 with TRBJ1-1; tentatively, D is TRBD1 (6 bases). Germline V CDR1 and CDR2: SGHNT, YENEEA. The CDR3 loop spans 15 amino acids. The V end was cut by 5 bases, the J end by 0 bases, with 13 bases between. In nucleotides, the CDR3 is TGTGCCAGCAGCGGAAAACAGGGTATGAACACTGAAGCTTTCTTT. Amino acid sequence: CASSGKQGMNTEAFF.